This TCR beta chain was sequenced during a study of identical twins. V was shortened by 5 bases and J by 0 bases, with 15 bases between the two germline ends. CDR1 is KGHSH, CDR2 LQKENI, per germline. This CDR3 is 16 amino acids long. This clonotype turned up a few times. TCRdb re-called the 5' RACE reads through MiXCR, storing one row per CDR3 protein. The sample holds 350,000 to 450,000 distinct CDR3 sequences, under 20% seen once. The sample comprised naive T cells sorted from blood. This clonotype originated in a man in his forties or fifties in good health. The rearrangement links TRBV18 to TRBJ2-3, with D possibly TRBD1 on 5 matching bases. CDR3 amino acids: CASSASTGLSTDTQYF. CDR3 bases: TGTGCCAGCTCAGCCTCCACAGGCCTTAGCACAGATACGCAGTATTTT.